The 5 T cell receptor beta chains presented below share a single source sample, sequenced in a study of blood T cell repertoires in COVID-19. The data were produced by immunoSEQ multiplex PCR, yet TCRdb's version contains in-frame clones alone and is incomplete. The table has about 190,000 clones, 84% seen once. The sequenced material came from peripheral blood. These receptors all come from a woman between 65 and 79 years old with active or convalescent COVID-19.

This chain joins TRBV10-2 and TRBJ2-2; maybe TRBD2 (6 bases). CDR1 is WSHSY, CDR2 SAAADI, per germline. The CDR3 consists of 14 residues. V was cut by 6 bases and J by 3 bases, with 11 bases left in between. The CDR3 sequence: CASRTRRDTGELFF. The CDR3 nucleotides are TGCGCCAGCAGGACTAGACGAGACACCGGGGAGCTGTTTTTT.

This chain joins TRBV5-8 and TRBJ2-3, with D uncertain. V was clipped by 3 bases and J by 5 bases, with 4 bases between them. Germline V gene lookup returns CDR1 SGHTS and CDR2 YDEGEE. The CDR3 runs to 11 residues. The CDR3 spells CASSSKDTQYF. In nucleotides, the CDR3 is TGTGCCAGCAGCTCTAAAGATACGCAGTATTTT. Together with reference TRBV5-8 and TRBJ2-3, the CDR3 gives the full variable domain: EAGVTQSPTHLIKTRGQQATLRCSPISGHTSVYWYQQALGLGLQFLLWYDEGEERNRGNFPPRFSGRQFPNYSSELNVNALELEDSALYLCASSSKDTQYFGPGTRLTVL.

The V call is TRBV27, the J call TRBJ1-6; the match to TRBD1 covers 7 bases. The CDR3 runs to 14 residues. V lost 2 bases to trimming and J lost 10 bases; unmatched junction nucleotides: 5. Germline CDR1 is MNHEY and CDR2 is SMNVEV (reference sequence). The CDR3 reads CASSLTGVGSPLHF. The CDR3 region has the DNA TGTGCCAGCAGTTTAACAGGGGTAGGGTCACCCCTCCACTTT.

The rearrangement links TRBV25-1 to TRBJ1-1; no firm D call. Per the germline V gene, CDR1 is MGHDK and CDR2 is SYGVNS. There are 13 residues in the CDR3. Trimming removed 5 bases from V and 7 bases from J, with 14 bases in between. Written as DNA, the CDR3 is TGTGCCAGCAGTCCCTTGGGAGTAGGTGAAGCTTTCTTT. Translated: CASSPLGVGEAFF.

The chain is built from TRBV5-8 and TRBJ1-1; possible D gene TRBD1, 5 bases. This CDR3 contains 13 residues. Trimming removed 4 bases from V and 5 bases from J, with 12 bases in between. Germline CDR1 reads SGHTS; CDR2 reads YDEGEE. The CDR3 region has the DNA TGTGCCAGCAGCCCCAGGGTCGGGACTGAAGCTTTCTTT. Its protein product is CASSPRVGTEAFF.